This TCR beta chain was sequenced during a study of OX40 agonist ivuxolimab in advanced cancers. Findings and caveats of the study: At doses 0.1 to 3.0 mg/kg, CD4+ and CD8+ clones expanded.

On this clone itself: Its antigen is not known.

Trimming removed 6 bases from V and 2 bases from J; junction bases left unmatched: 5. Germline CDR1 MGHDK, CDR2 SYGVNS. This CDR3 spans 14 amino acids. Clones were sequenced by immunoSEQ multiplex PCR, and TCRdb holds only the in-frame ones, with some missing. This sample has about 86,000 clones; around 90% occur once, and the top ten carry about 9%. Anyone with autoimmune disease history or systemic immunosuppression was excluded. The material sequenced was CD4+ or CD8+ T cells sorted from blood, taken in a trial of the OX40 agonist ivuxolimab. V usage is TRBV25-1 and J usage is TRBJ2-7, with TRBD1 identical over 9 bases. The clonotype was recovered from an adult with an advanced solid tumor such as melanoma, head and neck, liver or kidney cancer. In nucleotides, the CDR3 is TGTGCCAGCAGCCCCGGGACAGGGCCCTACGAGCAGTACTTC. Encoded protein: CASSPGTGPYEQYF.